These T cell receptor beta chains were read from a single sample in a study of CXCR3-negative and CXCR3-positive naive CD8 T cells. From its re-call of the 5' RACE reads, TCRdb lists each CDR3 protein once, without DNA. This sample's clone table lists over 100,000 distinct CDR3 sequences. The sample comprised naive CXCR3- CD8+ T cells from blood. These receptors were taken from a human donor in good health. Some clones in this sample may be carry-over from other donors' samples. Each CDR3 is given with its conserved first and last residue. Fields, in order: V gene, J gene, CDR3 protein.

TRBV6-6	TRBJ1-1	CASSTDRGVTEAFF
TRBV29-1	TRBJ1-4	CSGISGTTNEKLFF
TRBV19	TRBJ1-2	CARGQNYGYTF
TRBV4-3	TRBJ2-7	CASSQESDGTSYEQYF
TRBV5-5	TRBJ1-6	CASTSYPTDYNSPLHF
TRBV20-1	TRBJ2-1	CSARLRLGLAGPEQFF
TRBV7-2	TRBJ2-1	CASSLVGLAGGNYYNEQFF
TRBV10-3	TRBJ2-7	CAISGIREKMTTPYEQYF
TRBV28	TRBJ1-5	CASSLSARQPQHF
TRBV6-6	TRBJ2-1	CASGVSSYNEQFF
TRBV2	TRBJ2-1	CASIERDFQFF